These T cell receptor beta chains were read from a single sample in a study of T cell responses to AZD1222 COVID-19 vaccine. Assay used: immunoSEQ multiplex PCR; TCRdb lists only in-frame clones, some missing. The sample lists roughly 120,000 clones; around 94% were seen once. Material: peripheral blood, obtained on day 0 of AZD1222 vaccination. These receptors all come from an adult in good health. CDR3s include the opening cysteine and the closing phenylalanine or tryptophan. D genes are given only for firm matches. Clone size is shown for a subset of rows, as once, few, many or a class of expanded clone.

j_call | cdr3_length | d_call | v_call | clone_size | cdr3_aa | cdr3_nt
TRBJ1-6 | 15 | . | TRBV6-6 | . | CASSPLVGYNSPLHF | TGTGCCAGCAGTCCACTGGTTGGCTATAATTCACCCCTCCACTTT
TRBJ2-5 | 13 | . | TRBV5-4 | . | CASSEGRGETQYF | TGTGCCAGCAGCGAGGGTCGAGGGGAGACCCAGTACTTC
TRBJ2-2 | 15 | TRBD2 | TRBV10-3 | . | CAISEEKRDAGELFF | TGTGCCATCAGTGAGGAAAAGCGGGACGCCGGGGAGCTGTTTTTT
TRBJ2-7 | 19 | . | TRBV10-3 | once | CAISERAAHPRGYATEQYF | TGTGCCATCAGTGAGCGGGCAGCCCATCCTAGGGGGTATGCTACGGAGCAGTACTTC
TRBJ2-7 | 13 | . | TRBV15 | . | CATSGSPGSEQYF | TGTGCCACCAGCGGATCCCCAGGGAGCGAGCAGTACTTC
TRBJ1-6 | 17 | . | TRBV6-2/TRBV6-3 | . | CASSYALPAGGISPLHF | TGTGCCAGCAGTTACGCCCTACCGGCGGGAGGAATTTCACCCCTCCACTTT
TRBJ1-1 | 16 | . | TRBV6-6 | . | CASRGETGSLNTEAFF | TGTGCCAGCAGGGGGGAGACGGGCTCACTTAACACTGAAGCTTTCTTT
TRBJ2-5 | 14 | . | TRBV5-4 | . | CASSLRSPQETQYF | TGTGCCAGCAGCTTGCGATCCCCCCAAGAGACCCAGTACTTC
TRBJ2-5 | 15 | . | TRBV7-2 | . | CASSLDRAYQETQYF | TGTGCCAGCAGCTTAGATCGCGCATACCAAGAGACCCAGTACTTC
TRBJ1-6 | 14 | TRBD1 | TRBV15 | . | CATSRSGTGSPLHF | TGTGCCACCAGCAGATCCGGGACAGGTTCACCCCTCCACTTT
TRBJ2-7 | 16 | TRBD2 | TRBV7-9 | . | CASSSTSGRGSYEQYF | TGTGCCAGCAGCTCAACTAGCGGGAGAGGGTCCTACGAGCAGTACTTC
TRBJ1-6 | 13 | . | TRBV30 | . | CAWSLAGNSPLHF | TGTGCCTGGAGTTTGGCGGGAAATTCACCCCTCCACTTT
TRBJ1-4 | 15 | . | TRBV14 | . | CASSRPPGHGEKLFF | TGTGCCAGCAGCCGACCCCCGGGACATGGTGAAAAACTGTTTTTT
TRBJ1-5 | 14 | . | TRBV6-5 | . | CASSYGGGNQPQHF | TGTGCCAGCAGTTACGGAGGGGGGAATCAGCCCCAGCATTTT
TRBJ1-1 | 13 | . | TRBV13 | . | CASSYLMNTEAFF | TGTGCCAGCAGCTACCTTATGAACACTGAAGCTTTCTTT
TRBJ1-2 | 15 | . | TRBV30 | . | CAWSIRAVTNYGYTF | TGTGCCTGGAGTATCCGGGCCGTGACTAACTATGGCTACACCTTC
TRBJ2-7 | 14 | TRBD2 | TRBV5-6 | . | CASSPGPGGYEQYF | TGTGCCAGCAGCCCTGGGCCCGGGGGGTACGAGCAGTACTTC
TRBJ1-1 | 15 | . | TRBV7-8 | . | CASSRQGQGGTEAFF | TGTGCCAGCAGCCGCCAAGGGCAGGGTGGCACTGAAGCTTTCTTT
TRBJ1-2 | 11 | . | TRBV19 | . | CASMRNYGYTF | TGTGCCAGTATGCGGAACTATGGCTACACCTTC
TRBJ1-1 | 14 | TRBD1 | TRBV5-6 | . | CASSLPDRVTEAFF | TGTGCCAGCAGCCTCCCAGACAGGGTAACTGAAGCTTTCTTT